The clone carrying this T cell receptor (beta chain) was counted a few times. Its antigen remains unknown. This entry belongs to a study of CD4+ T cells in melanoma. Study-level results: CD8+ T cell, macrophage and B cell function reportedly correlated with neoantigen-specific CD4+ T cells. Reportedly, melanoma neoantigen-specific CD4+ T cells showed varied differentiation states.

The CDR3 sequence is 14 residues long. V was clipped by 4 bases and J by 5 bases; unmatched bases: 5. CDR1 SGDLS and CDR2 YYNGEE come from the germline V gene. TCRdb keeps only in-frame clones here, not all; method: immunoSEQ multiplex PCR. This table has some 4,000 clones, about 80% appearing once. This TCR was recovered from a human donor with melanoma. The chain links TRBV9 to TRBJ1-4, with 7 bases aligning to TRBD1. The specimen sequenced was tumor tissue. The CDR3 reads CASSRDSLNEKLFF. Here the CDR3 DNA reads TGTGCCAGCAGCCGGGACAGCTTGAATGAAAAACTGTTTTTT.